These 18 T cell receptor beta chains were sequenced from one sample in a study of CD8+ T cells in alopecia areata. Treatment given: oral pan-JAK inhibitor, 5-10 mg twice daily. Reverse transcribed after extraction, RNA yielded cDNA as the sequencing template. Measured with immunoSEQ multiplex PCR; TCRdb has only the in-frame clones, and not every one. The sample consists of about 190,000 clones, roughly 60% of them appearing once. The material sequenced was CD4+ T cells sorted from blood, taken at week 24, from a patient treated with tofacitinib. These receptors all come from a human donor with alopecia areata.

This clone occurred once. The chain uses TRBV29-1 and TRBJ1-1; D call uncertain. The germline V and J ends were trimmed by 4 bases and 0 bases, with 9 bases remaining between them. CDR1 and CDR2 (germline): SQVTM, ANQGSEA. The CDR3 covers 13 residues. The CDR3 DNA follows: TGCAGCGTTGGGGTGGGCCTGAACACTGAAGCTTTCTTT. Protein product: CSVGVGLNTEAFF. Supplemented by reference TRBV29-1 and TRBJ1-1, the full variable domain reads SAVISQKPSRDICQRGTSLTIQCQVDSQVTMMFWYRQQPGQSLTLIATANQGSEATYESGFVIDKFPISRPNLTFSTLTVSNMSPEDSSIYLCSVGVGLNTEAFFGQGTRLTVV.

The chain has TRBV7-2 and TRBJ2-3; possibly TRBD1 or TRBD2 for D (6 bases each). Trimming shortened V by 1 base and J by 4 bases, and 12 bases separated the two germline ends. The CDR3 spans 15 residues. CDR1 is SGHTA and CDR2 is FQGNSA in the germline V gene. The CDR3 here is CASSLVGGASDTQYF. The CDR3 region has the DNA TGTGCCAGCAGCTTAGTGGGGGGCGCTTCAGATACGCAGTATTTT.

The V call is TRBV5-1, the J call TRBJ2-1, with D possibly being TRBD1 or TRBD2 (6 bases each). V lost 1 base and J 6 bases, leaving 20 bases between the germline ends. Per germline, CDR1 SGHRS and CDR2 YFSETQ. This CDR3 contains 17 residues. CDR3 region: CASSLRPGGGQGNEQFF. The DNA for the CDR3 is TGCGCCAGCAGCTTGAGACCCGGGGGCGGGCAAGGCAATGAGCAGTTCTTC.

The chain employs TRBV19 and TRBJ1-1; tentative D call: TRBD1 (6 bases). V lost 5 bases and J 4 bases, leaving 17 bases between the germline ends. Germline loops: CDR1 LNHDA, CDR2 SQIVND (reference sequence). This CDR3 comprises 15 residues. CDR3 in DNA: TGTGCCAGTAGTCCCCGGACAGCCACCTTCACTGAAGCTTTCTTT. This codes for CASSPRTATFTEAFF. Filled out from reference TRBV19 and TRBJ1-1, the complete variable domain reads DGGITQSPKYLFRKEGQNVTLSCEQNLNHDAMYWYRQDPGQGLRLIYYSQIVNDFQKGDIAEGYSVSREKKESFPLTVTSAQKNPTAFYLCASSPRTATFTEAFFGQGTRLTVV.

The chain has TRBV27 and TRBJ1-6, with D unresolved. The CDR3 spans 12 residues. Germline V gives CDR1 MNHEY, CDR2 SMNVEV (reference sequence). V dropped 3 bases and J dropped 9 bases, with 6 bases sitting between them. CDR3 region: CASSLFGSPLHF. The CDR3 DNA reads TGTGCCAGCAGTTTGTTTGGTTCACCCCTCCACTTT.

The V gene is TRBV7-3, the J gene TRBJ2-1; a possible D gene is TRBD2 (5 bases). This CDR3 has 17 residues. With 2 bases removed from V and 6 bases from J, the gap between germline ends came to 20 bases. Germline-derived CDR1 and CDR2 are SGHTA and FQGTGA. CDR3 DNA sequence: TGTGCCAGCAGCTTAGGATCGGCGGGCATATCAGGCAATGAGCAGTTCTTC. Amino acids: CASSLGSAGISGNEQFF.

This clone is a singleton in its sample. The V and J genes are TRBV7-2 and TRBJ2-3, with D perhaps matching TRBD1 or TRBD2 (6 bases each). Germline values: CDR1 SGHTA, CDR2 FQGNSA. Trimming cost V 1 base and J 5 bases, with 10 bases left between them. This CDR3 has 14 residues. CDR3 nucleotide sequence: TGTGCCAGCAGCTTAGGGGGGCGGGGAGATACGCAGTATTTT. This codes for CASSLGGRGDTQYF. The entire variable domain, with the rest obtained from reference TRBV7-2 and TRBJ2-3, is as follows: GAGVSQSPSNKVTEKGKDVELRCDPISGHTALYWYRQSLGQGLEFLIYFQGNSAPDKSGLPSDRFSAERTGGSVSTLTIQRTQQEDSAVYLCASSLGGRGDTQYFGPGTRLTVL.

This clone was picked up a small number of times. The rearrangement uses TRBV5-5 and TRBJ1-2, with D tentatively TRBD1 (6 bases). This CDR3 region has 14 residues. V was pared by 2 bases and J by 2 bases, with 10 bases between. Germline values: CDR1 SGHKS, CDR2 YYEKEE (reference sequence). DNA of the CDR3: TGTGCCAGCAGCTTCGGACAGACCAACTATGGCTACACCTTC. As protein: CASSFGQTNYGYTF.

A single count supports this clone. The chain carries TRBV30 and TRBJ2-3; no firm D call. Germline lookup yields CDR1 GTSNPN and CDR2 SVGIG (reference sequence). This CDR3 contains 15 residues. V was cut by 2 bases and J by 1 base, with 13 bases left in between. The chain's CDR3 is CAWSRETLRTDTQYF. The CDR3, as DNA: TGTGCCTGGAGTAGAGAGACACTTCGCACAGATACGCAGTATTTT.

This chain uses TRBV7-2 with TRBJ2-3; 9 bases align to TRBD1. The CDR3 consists of 16 residues. The germline V gene has CDR1 SGHTA and CDR2 FQGNSA. V dropped 1 base and J dropped 4; count of bases not matched to a gene: 6. The CDR3 DNA is TGTGCCAGCAGCTTAGTGCGGACAGGGGCTGCAGATACGCAGTATTTT. Translation gives CASSLVRTGAADTQYF.

This clone came up a few times. The chain links TRBV29-1 to TRBJ2-2; 10 bases map to TRBD2. With 4 bases clipped from V and 7 bases from J, the junction kept 9 bases outside the gene matches. CDR1 and CDR2 from the germline V gene are SQVTM and ANQGSEA. The CDR3 contains 15 residues. CDR3 region: CSVVPSGGLGGELFF. The DNA of the CDR3 is TGCAGCGTTGTCCCTAGCGGGGGACTCGGCGGGGAGCTGTTTTTT.

The chain joins TRBV30 to TRBJ1-2, with D possibly matching TRBD1 (5 bases). Between the trimmed V and J ends, which lost 1 base and 7 bases, there was a span of 19 bases. The germline V gene encodes CDR1 GTSNPN and CDR2 SVGIG (reference sequence). The CDR3 is 15 amino acids. This CDR3 is CAWSGGSMVWSGYTF. Written as DNA, the CDR3 is TGTGCCTGGAGTGGGGGGAGTATGGTTTGGAGTGGCTACACCTTC.

In the case of this clone: It is unclear where the CDR3 begins or ends on the DNA, so no DNA is shown, and the CDR3 is as TCRdb lists it. The CDR3 loop is CASSLFLYNSPLHF. The chain recombines TRBV7-6 with TRBJ1-6. The germline V gene encodes CDR1 SGHVS and CDR2 FNYEAQ. The CDR3 is 14 residues long, counting both termini.

The V call is TRBV9, the J call TRBJ2-1, with 12 bases lining up with TRBD2. CDR1 and CDR2 from the germline V gene are SGDLS and YYNGEE. The CDR3 consists of 16 residues. V dropped 0 bases and J dropped 5; count of bases not matched to a gene: 3. The DNA of the CDR3 is TGTGCCAGCAGCGTAGCCCTAGCGGGGGGGAACAATGAGCAGTTCTTC. This encodes CASSVALAGGNNEQFF.

V gene TRBV27 combines with J gene TRBJ2-1, with D possibly TRBD2 on 6 matching bases. Trimming left V 3 bases short and J 4 bases short, with 13 bases between. This CDR3 contains 15 residues. Germline lookup yields CDR1 MNHEY and CDR2 SMNVEV (reference sequence). For the CDR3, the DNA is TGTGCCAGCAGTTTTGGGTATGGAGGGTACAATGAGCAGTTCTTC. Amino acids: CASSFGYGGYNEQFF.

In its sample, this clone was seen a few times. This CDR3 is CASSYSGAEAFF. The CDR3, as DNA: TGTGCCAGCAGTTACTCAGGGGCTGAAGCTTTCTTT. The chain is built from TRBV6-5 and TRBJ1-1; perhaps TRBD1 as D (5 bases). The germline V gene encodes CDR1 MNHEY and CDR2 SVGAGI. The CDR3 has 12 residues. V lost 0 bases and J lost 6, with 5 bases in between.

The chain has TRBV27 and TRBJ1-5, with 9 bases fitting TRBD1. Looked up from germline, CDR1 is MNHEY and CDR2 is SMNVEV (reference sequence). The CDR3 sequence is 17 residues long. J was trimmed by 3 bases and V by 3 bases; bases with no gene match: 9. The CDR3 sequence: CASSLPTGGRNNQPQHF. CDR3 sequence (DNA): TGTGCCAGCAGTTTGCCCACAGGGGGCAGGAACAATCAGCCCCAGCATTTT.

A few counts support this clone. V and J are TRBV19 and TRBJ1-2; no clear D. Trimming shortened V by 0 bases and J by 7 bases, and 9 bases separated the two germline ends. Germline V gene sequence: CDR1 LNHDA, CDR2 SQIVND (reference sequence). The length of the CDR3 is 13 residues. In DNA, the CDR3 is TGTGCCAGTAGTATAGATCGCGACGGTGGCTACACCTTC. Translation gives CASSIDRDGGYTF.